The entry below gives a single T cell receptor (beta chain) sequence along with its context. Its target antigen remains unknown. Within one base of it there is no much larger clone, and no base qualities were kept. V lost 1 base and J lost 5 bases, and the count of bases not matched to a germline gene is 8. The germline V gene sets CDR1 to SNHLY and CDR2 to FYNNEI. Taken from cysteine to phenylalanine, the CDR3 has 16 residues. Here the CDR3 DNA is all that survives: 48 bases in frame from base 1. This sample stems from a study of blood T cell dynamics during melanoma immunotherapy (dated by TCRdb to between 2020 and 2021). For context, the study as a whole: Patients had metastatic melanoma and received first-line pembrolizumab or nivolumab plus ipilimumab as standard of care in the United Kingdom. To find early correlates of response, peripheral T cell receptor repertoires were profiled in metastatic melanoma patients before and after one cycle of checkpoint inhibitor therapy. A training cohort was formed from consecutive patients, and a further independent group of patients from the same centre was pooled into an external validation set. Study-level results and caveats: Whether the T cell clones driving repertoire changes were melanoma-specific or reflected general immune activation could not be determined in the study. The relatively small sample size was acknowledged as something that could potentially limit how far the results can be generalized. Unlike progressors, patients who went on to achieve disease control showed a bifurcated reorganization of the PBMC repertoire at W3, with either increased clonality or increased diversity.

The intended sense of this specimen's time point label: week 3, after first cycle of checkpoint inhibitor. Blood was sampled before treatment (T0) and at week 3 (W3), after the first cycle of checkpoint blockade. Except for two patients with rapid clinical progression, response was assessed 12 weeks after the first infusion by RECIST 1.1; disease control meant complete response, partial response or stable disease. Patients were not eligible if they had prior systemic cancer treatment, concomitant immunosuppressant therapy or synchronous other active malignancies. Both bulk PBMC and plasma cell-free DNA were sequenced for TCR beta so that circulating cells and T cell turnover could be tracked. Lymphoprep and SepMate tubes were used to isolate PBMC from blood, and red cell lysis was then performed. DNA from PBMC and sorted T cell subsets was extracted with QIAamp DNA Blood Mini kits. Every bulk PBMC sample was loaded with the same fixed amount of about 380 ng of DNA. The immunoSEQ TCRb Assay kit was used according to manufacturer instructions to amplify TCR beta CDR3 sequences from genomic DNA. The KAPA Library Quantification Kit for Illumina platforms was used to quantify pooled libraries by qPCR. Sequencing of the pooled libraries was done on an Illumina NextSeq 500, with clustering at about 0.55-1.2 pM. The paper's processing steps were these. TCR data were analyzed using immunoSEQ ANALYZER and the R LymphoSeq package. A rearrangement efficiency score was calculated as productive divided by the sum of productive and non-productive CDR3 sequences. Clonality was measured with the Gini coefficient and diversity with the Renyi index at alpha=1, compared pairwise between timepoints within each patient. Clonal relatedness, based on an edit distance of 3, and repertoire similarity, based on the Bhattacharyya coefficient, were both computed in LymphoSeq. To classify response, a linear discriminant analysis based on week-3 changes in clonality and diversity was built with the R MASS and caret packages. Held by TCRdb, this immuneACCESS table contains in-frame sequences only and omits some clones. Under half of the omission traces to an unresolved V gene where checked; the cause of the rest is unknown. V, J and clone size were drawn from that table, and D and trimming were deduced from the DNA. Across this sample there are roughly 10,000 clones, with more than 70% seen only once. The ten largest clones capture approximately 15% of the sample.

The sample in question was blood, obtained from a patient treated with checkpoint blockade. This sequence was found in a human donor with melanoma. The chain links TRBV2 with TRBJ1-1, with 9 bases matching TRBD1. DNA sequence: TGTGCCAGCAGTGAAGGCCCACAGGGGGCGCGTACTGAAGCTTTCTTT. This is translated as CASSEGPQGARTEAFF.